This record looks at one T cell receptor beta chain sequence and its context. A Seattle source enrolled patients during active infection and followed them longitudinally. Original data processing: Estimates of nucleated cell counts were drawn from the amplification of reference gene primers. Produced via immunoSEQ multiplex PCR; TCRdb's table is partial and in-frame only. That table supplies the V and J calls and clone size; D and trimming were determined from the DNA. The repertoire holds 220,000 or so clones, with more than 75% as singletons. This specimen comes from a study of blood T cell repertoires in COVID-19. Turning to the study itself: Sites in the United States, Italy and Spain provided acute and convalescent COVID-19 samples. PBMCs, B-cell-depleted T cells, or T cells provided the cDNA or gDNA that made up the material.

The junction had 11 bases not matched to a gene; V was cut back by 6 bases and J by 4 bases. This CDR3 comprises 15 residues. The germline V gene encodes CDR1 SQVTM and CDR2 ANQGSEA. The sequence was obtained from an elderly woman with COVID-19, enrolled during active disease. The rearrangement links TRBV29-1 to TRBJ2-3, with 9 positions matching TRBD2. The sample was peripheral blood. The CDR3 DNA reads TGCAGCGTCGCTGCCGGGACTAGCAGTCCAGATACGCAGTATTTT. Encoded protein: CSVAAGTSSPDTQYF.